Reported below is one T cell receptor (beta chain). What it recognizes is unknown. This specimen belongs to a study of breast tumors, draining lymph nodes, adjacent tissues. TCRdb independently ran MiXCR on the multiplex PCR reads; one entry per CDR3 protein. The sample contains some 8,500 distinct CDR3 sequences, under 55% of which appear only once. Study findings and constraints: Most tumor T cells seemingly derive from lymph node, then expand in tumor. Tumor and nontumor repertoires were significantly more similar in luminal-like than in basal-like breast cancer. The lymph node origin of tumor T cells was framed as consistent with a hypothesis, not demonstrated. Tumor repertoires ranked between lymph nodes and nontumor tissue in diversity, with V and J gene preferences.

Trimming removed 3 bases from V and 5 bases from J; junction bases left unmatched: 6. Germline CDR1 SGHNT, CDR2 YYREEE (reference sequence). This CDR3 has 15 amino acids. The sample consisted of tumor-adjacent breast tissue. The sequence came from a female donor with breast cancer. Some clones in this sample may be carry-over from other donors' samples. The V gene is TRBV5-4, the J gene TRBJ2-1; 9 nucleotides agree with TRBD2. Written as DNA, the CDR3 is TGTGCCAGCAGCTGGGGACTAGCCGAAGACAATGAGCAGTTCTTC. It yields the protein CASSWGLAEDNEQFF.